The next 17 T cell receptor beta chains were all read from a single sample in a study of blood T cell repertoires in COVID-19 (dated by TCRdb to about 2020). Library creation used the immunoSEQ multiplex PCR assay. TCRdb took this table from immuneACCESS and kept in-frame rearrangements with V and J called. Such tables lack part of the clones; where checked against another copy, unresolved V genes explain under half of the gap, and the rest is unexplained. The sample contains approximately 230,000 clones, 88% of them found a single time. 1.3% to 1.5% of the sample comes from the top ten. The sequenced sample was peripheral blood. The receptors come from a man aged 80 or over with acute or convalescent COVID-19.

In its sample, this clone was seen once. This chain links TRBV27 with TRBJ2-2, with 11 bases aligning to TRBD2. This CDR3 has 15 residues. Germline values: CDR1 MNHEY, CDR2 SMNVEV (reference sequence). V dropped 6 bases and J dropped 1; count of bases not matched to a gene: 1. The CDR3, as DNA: TGTGCCAGCAGCACTAGCGGGAGGAACACCGGGGAGCTGTTTTTT. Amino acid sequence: CASSTSGRNTGELFF.

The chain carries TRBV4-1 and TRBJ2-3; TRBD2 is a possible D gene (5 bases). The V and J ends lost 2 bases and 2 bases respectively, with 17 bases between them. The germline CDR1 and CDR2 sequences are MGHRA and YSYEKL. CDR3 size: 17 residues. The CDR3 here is CASSQTRASQVTDTQYF. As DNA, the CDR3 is TGCGCCAGCAGCCAAACGAGGGCCTCCCAGGTCACAGATACGCAGTATTTT.

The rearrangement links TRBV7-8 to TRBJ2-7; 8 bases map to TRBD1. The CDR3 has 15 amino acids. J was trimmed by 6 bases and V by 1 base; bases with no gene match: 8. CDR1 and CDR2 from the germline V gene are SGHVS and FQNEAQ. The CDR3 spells CASSLGPRGQGEQYF. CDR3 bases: TGTGCCAGCAGCTTAGGACCCAGGGGGCAAGGCGAGCAGTACTTC.

CDR3 nucleotides: TGCGCCAGCAGCCAAGATATAATGCGGGGGGGCGTCCATGAGCAGTTCTTC. Translating gives CASSQDIMRGGVHEQFF. The rearrangement joins TRBV4-3 to TRBJ2-1; 9 bases match TRBD2. Germline lookup yields CDR1 LGHNA and CDR2 YSLEER. This CDR3 contains 17 residues. After removal of 0 bases from V and 8 bases from J, the junction contained 11 bases not matched to a gene.

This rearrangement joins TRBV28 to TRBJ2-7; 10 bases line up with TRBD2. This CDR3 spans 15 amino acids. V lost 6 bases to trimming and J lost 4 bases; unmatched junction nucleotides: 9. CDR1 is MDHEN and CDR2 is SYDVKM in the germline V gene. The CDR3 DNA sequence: TGTGCCAGCAGCGAAAGGCTAGCGGGAGTATACGAGCAGTACTTC. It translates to CASSERLAGVYEQYF.

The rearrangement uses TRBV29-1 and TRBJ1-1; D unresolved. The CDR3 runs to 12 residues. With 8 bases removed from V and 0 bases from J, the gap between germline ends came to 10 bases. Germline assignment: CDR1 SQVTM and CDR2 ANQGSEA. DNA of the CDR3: TGCAGCAGTCGGGGTTTGAACACTGAAGCTTTCTTT. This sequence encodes CSSRGLNTEAFF.

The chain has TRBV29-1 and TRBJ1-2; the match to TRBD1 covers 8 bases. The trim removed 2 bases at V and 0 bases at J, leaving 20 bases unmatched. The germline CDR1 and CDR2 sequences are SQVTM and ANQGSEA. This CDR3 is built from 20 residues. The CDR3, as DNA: TGCAGCGTTGAAAACAGGGGGGGAACCGACTTGCCGCTTCCTAACTATGGCTACACCTTC. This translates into CSVENRGGTDLPLPNYGYTF.

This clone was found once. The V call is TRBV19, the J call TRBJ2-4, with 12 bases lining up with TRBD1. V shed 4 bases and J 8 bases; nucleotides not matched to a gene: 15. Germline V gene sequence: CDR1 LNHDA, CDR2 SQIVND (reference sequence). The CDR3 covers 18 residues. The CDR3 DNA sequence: TGTGCCAGTAGTAACATTGGGACAGGGGGCACGAGTATGGACATTCAGTACTTC. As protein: CASSNIGTGGTSMDIQYF.

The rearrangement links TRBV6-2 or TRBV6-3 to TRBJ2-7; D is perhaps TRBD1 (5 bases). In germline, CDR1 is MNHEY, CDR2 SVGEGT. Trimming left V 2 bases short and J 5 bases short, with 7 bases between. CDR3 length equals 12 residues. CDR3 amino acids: CASSYPGNEQYF. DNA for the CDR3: TGTGCCAGCAGTTACCCAGGGAACGAGCAGTACTTC.

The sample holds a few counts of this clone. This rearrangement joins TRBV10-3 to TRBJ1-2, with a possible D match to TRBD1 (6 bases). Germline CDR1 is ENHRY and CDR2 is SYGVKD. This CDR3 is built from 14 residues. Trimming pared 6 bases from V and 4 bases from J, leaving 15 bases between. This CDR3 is CAIRSSDRTYGYTF. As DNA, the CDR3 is TGTGCCATCAGGAGCTCCGACAGGACCTATGGCTACACCTTC.

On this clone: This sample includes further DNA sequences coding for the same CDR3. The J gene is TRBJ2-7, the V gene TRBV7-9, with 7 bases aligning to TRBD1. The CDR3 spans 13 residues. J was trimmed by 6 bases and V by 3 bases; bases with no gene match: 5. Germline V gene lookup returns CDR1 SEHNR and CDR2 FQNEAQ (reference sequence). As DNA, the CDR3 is TGTGCCAGCAGCTTCGACAGGGCAGGCGAGCAGTACTTC. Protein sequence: CASSFDRAGEQYF.

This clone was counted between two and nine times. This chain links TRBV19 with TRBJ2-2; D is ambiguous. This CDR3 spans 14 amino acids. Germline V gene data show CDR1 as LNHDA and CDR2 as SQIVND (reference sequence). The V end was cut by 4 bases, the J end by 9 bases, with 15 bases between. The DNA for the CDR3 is TGTGCCAGTAGTAATGCACCACATAGCTGGGAGCTGTTTTTT. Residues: CASSNAPHSWELFF.

The chain's CDR3 is CASSLGTSQDEQYF. CDR3 nucleotides: TGTGCCAGTAGTCTCGGGACTAGTCAGGACGAGCAGTACTTC. The genes are TRBV19 and TRBJ2-7; the match to TRBD2 covers 8 bases. V dropped 5 bases and J dropped 5; count of bases not matched to a gene: 8. Germline values: CDR1 LNHDA, CDR2 SQIVND (reference sequence). The CDR3 covers 14 residues.

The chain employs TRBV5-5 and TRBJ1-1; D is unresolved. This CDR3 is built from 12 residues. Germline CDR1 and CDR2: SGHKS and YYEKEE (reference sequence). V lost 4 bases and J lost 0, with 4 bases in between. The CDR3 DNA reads TGTGCCAGCAGCCGTCTGAACACTGAAGCTTTCTTT. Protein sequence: CASSRLNTEAFF.

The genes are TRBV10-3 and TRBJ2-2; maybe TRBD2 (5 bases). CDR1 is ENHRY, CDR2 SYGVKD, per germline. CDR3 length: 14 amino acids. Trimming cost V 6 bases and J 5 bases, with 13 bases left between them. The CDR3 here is CAISRPGETGELFF. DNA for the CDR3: TGTGCCATCAGCCGCCCCGGGGAGACCGGGGAGCTGTTTTTT.

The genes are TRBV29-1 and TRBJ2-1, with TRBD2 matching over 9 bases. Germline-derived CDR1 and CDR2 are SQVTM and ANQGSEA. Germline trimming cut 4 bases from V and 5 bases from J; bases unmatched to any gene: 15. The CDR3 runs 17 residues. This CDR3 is CSVVIIGVAGDDNEQFF. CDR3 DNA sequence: TGCAGCGTTGTAATCATAGGAGTAGCGGGAGATGACAATGAGCAGTTCTTC.

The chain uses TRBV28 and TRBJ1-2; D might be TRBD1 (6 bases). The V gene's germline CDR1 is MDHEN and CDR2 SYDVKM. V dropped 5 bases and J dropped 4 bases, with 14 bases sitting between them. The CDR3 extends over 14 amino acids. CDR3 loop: CASSPRTGFYGYTF. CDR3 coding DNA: TGTGCCAGCAGTCCACGCACAGGGTTCTATGGCTACACCTTC.